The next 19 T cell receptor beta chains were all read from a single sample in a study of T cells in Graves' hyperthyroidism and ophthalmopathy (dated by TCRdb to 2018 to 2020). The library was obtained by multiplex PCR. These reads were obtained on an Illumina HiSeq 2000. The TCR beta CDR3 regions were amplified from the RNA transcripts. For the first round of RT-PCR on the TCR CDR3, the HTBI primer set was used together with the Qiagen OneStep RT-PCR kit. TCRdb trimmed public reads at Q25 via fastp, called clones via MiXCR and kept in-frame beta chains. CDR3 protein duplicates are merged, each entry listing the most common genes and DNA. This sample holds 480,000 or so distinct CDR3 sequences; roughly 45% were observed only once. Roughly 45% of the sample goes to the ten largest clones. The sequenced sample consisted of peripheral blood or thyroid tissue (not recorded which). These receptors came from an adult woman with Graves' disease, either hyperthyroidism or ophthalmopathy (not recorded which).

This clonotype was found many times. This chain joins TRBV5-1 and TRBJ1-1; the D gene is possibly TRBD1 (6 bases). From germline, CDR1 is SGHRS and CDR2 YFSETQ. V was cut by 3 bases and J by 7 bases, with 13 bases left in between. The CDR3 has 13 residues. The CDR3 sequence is CASSSGTTVEAFF. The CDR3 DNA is TGCGCCAGCAGCTCCGGGACAACCGTTGAAGCTTTCTTT.

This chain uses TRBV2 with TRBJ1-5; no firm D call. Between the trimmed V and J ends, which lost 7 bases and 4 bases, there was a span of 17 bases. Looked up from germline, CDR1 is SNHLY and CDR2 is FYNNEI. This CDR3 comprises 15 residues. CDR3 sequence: CASTLERSGNQPQHF. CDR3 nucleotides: TGTGCCAGCACCCTTGAACGGTCGGGGAATCAGCCCCAGCATTTT.

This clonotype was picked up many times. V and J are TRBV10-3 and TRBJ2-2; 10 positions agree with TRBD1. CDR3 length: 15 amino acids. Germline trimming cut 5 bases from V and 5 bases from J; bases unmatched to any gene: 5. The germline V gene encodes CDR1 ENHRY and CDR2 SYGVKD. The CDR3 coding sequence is TGTGCCATCAGTTTCGGACAGGGGGGGACCGGGGAGCTGTTTTTT. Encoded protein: CAISFGQGGTGELFF.

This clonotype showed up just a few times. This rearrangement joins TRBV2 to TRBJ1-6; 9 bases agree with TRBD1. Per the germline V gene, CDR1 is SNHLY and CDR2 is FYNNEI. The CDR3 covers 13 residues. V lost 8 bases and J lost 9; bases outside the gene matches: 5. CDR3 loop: CASRDRVGSPLHF. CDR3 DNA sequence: TGTGCCAGCCGGGACAGGGTGGGTTCACCCCTCCACTTT. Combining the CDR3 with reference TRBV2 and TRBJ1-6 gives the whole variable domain EPEVTQTPSHQVTQMGQEVILRCVPISNHLYFYWYRQILGQKVEFLVSFYNNEISEKSEIFDDQFSVERPDGSNFTLKIRSTKLEDSAMYFCASRDRVGSPLHFGNGTRLTVT.

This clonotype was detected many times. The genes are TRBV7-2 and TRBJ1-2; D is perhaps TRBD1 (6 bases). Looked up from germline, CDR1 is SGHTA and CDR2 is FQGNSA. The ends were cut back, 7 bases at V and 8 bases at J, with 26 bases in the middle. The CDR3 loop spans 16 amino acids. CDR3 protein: CASIPGAGRLLDGYTF. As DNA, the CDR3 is TGTGCCAGCATCCCAGGGGCCGGCCGGCTATTGGACGGCTACACCTTC.

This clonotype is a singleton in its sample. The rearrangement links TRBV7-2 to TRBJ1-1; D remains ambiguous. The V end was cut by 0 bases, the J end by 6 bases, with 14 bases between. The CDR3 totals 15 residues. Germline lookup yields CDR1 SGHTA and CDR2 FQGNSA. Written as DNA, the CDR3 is TGTGCCAGCAGCTTAGCTTGGGCCCGAAAGGCTGAAGCTTTCTTT. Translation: CASSLAWARKAEAFF.

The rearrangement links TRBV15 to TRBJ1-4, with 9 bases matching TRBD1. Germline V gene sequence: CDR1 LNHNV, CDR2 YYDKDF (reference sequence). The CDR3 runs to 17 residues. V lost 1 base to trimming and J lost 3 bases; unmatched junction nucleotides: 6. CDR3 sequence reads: CATSRAPGTGSNEKLFF. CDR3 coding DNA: TGTGCCACCAGCAGAGCCCCGGGGACAGGGTCTAATGAAAAACTGTTTTTT.

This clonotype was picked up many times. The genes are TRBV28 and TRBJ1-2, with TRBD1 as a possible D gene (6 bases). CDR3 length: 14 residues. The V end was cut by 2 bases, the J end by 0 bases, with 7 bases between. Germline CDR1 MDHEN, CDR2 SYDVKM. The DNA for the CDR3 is TGTGCCAGCAGTTTAGGGACAACTAACTATGGCTACACCTTC. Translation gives CASSLGTTNYGYTF.

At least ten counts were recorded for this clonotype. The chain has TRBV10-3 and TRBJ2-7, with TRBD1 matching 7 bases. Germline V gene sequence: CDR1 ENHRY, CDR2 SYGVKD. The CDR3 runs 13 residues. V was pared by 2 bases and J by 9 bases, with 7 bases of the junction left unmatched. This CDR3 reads CAISERDRAWQYF. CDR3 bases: TGTGCCATCAGTGAGCGAGACAGGGCTTGGCAGTACTTC.

CDR3 in DNA: TGCAGTGCTAGACCACTAACCGGCGGGATTGAGCAGTACTTC. Amino acid sequence: CSARPLTGGIEQYF. The genes are TRBV20-1 and TRBJ2-7; possibly TRBD2 for D (6 bases). V was clipped by 2 bases and J by 7 bases, with 18 bases between them. The CDR3 extends over 14 amino acids. CDR1 and CDR2 from the germline V gene are DFQATT and SNEGSKA (reference sequence).

This CDR3 reads CASSQVGGTEQYF. In nucleotides, the CDR3 is TGTGCCAGCAGCCAAGTAGGAGGAACCGAGCAGTACTTC. The chain is built from TRBV14 and TRBJ2-7; D may be TRBD2 (5 bases). This CDR3 comprises 13 residues. The germline V and J ends were trimmed by 1 base and 6 bases, with 10 bases remaining between them. CDR1 SGHDN and CDR2 FVKESK come from the germline V gene.

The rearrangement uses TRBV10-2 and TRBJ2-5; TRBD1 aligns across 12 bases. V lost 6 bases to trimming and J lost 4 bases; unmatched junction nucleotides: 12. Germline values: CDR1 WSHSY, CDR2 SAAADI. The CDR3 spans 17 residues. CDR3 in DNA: TGCGCCAGCAGCTGGGGCCTTGGGGGACAGGGGGCAGAGACCCAGTACTTC. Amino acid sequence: CASSWGLGGQGAETQYF.

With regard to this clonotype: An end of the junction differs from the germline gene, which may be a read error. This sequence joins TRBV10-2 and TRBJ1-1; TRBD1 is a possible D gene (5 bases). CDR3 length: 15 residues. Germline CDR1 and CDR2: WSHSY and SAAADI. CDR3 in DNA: TGTGCCAGCAGTTCGGGGGGGGTGTCGGGGGCTGAAGCTTTCTTT. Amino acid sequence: CASSSGGVSGAEAFF.

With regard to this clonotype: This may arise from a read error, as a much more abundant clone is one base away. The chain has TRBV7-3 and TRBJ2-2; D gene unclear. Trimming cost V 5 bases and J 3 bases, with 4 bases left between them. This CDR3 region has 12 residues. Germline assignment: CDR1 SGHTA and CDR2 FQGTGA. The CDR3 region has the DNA TGTGCCAGCAGCCAATACACCGGGGAGCTGTTTTTT. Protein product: CASSQYTGELFF.

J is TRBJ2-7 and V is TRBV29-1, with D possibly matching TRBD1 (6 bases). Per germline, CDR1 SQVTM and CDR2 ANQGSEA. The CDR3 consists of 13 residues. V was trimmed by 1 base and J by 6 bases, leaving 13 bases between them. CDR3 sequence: CSVEGGTGPEQYF. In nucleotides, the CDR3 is TGCAGCGTTGAAGGGGGAACAGGGCCCGAGCAGTACTTC.

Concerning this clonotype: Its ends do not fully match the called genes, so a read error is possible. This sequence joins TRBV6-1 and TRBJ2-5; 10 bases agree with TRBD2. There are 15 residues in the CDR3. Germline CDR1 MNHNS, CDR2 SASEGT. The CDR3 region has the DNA TGTACCAGCTTAGCGGGAGGTCCGGTTATGGAGACCCAGTACTTC. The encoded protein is CTSLAGGPVMETQYF.

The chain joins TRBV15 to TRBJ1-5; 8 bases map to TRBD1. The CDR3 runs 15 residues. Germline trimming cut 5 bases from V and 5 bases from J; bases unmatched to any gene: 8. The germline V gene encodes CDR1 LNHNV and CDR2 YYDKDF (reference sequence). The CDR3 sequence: CATSGEQGGDQPQHF. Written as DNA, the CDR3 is TGTGCCACCAGCGGTGAACAGGGGGGTGATCAGCCCCAGCATTTT.

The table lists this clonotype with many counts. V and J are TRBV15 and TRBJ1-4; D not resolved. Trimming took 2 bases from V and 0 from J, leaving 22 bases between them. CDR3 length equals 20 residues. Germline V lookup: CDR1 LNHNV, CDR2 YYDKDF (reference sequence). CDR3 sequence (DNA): TGTGCCACCAGCAGAACCTCCTTCCGGGAGGGCTCTGCAACTAATGAAAAACTGTTTTTT. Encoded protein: CATSRTSFREGSATNEKLFF. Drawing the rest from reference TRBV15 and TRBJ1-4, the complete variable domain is DAMVIQNPRYQVTQFGKPVTLSCSQTLNHNVMYWYQQKSSQAPKLLFHYYDKDFNNEADTPDNFQSRRPNTSFCFLDIRSPGLGDTAMYLCATSRTSFREGSATNEKLFFGSGTQLSVL.

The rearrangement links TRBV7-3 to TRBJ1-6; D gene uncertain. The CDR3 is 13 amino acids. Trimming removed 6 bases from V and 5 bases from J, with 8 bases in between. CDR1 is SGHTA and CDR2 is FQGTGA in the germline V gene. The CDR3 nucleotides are TGTGCCAGCAGTTCGTGGGATAATTCACCCCTCCACTTT. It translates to CASSSWDNSPLHF.